Described below is a single TCR beta chain sequence and its context. The specificity of this receptor is unknown. No clone much larger than this one lies a single base away; base qualities are absent. The germline V gene (reference sequence) specifies LNHDA as CDR1 and SQIVND as CDR2. The germline V end is reduced by 1 base and the J end by 4 bases; junction bases left unmatched: 8. Spanning cysteine to phenylalanine, the CDR3 consists of 16 amino acids. CDR3 DNA is the only sequence kept; it has 48 bases, read in frame from the first base. These data are taken from a study of blood T cell repertoires in COVID-19 (dated by TCRdb to 2019 to 2021). With regard to the full study: Collaborator samples came from the United States, Italy and Spain and covered acute and convalescent phases of COVID-19. Sample metadata almost always included a de-identified subject ID, COVID-19 status, age in years and sex. Where available, HLA class I and class II types were obtained from metadata supplied by the sample provider rather than from assay-based typing. The repertoires were made available in a free public database intended to serve as a resource for research on the immune response to SARS-CoV-2. The material from the prospective study consisted of cDNA or gDNA derived from T cells, B-cell-depleted T cells, or PBMCs. The dataset comprised deeply sampled blood TCRbeta repertoires from subjects exposed to, actively infected with, or recovered from COVID-19. Samples came from the ongoing ImmuneRACE study (first 160 participants) plus 1,254 subjects from 6 global collaborators.

Each collaborating institution followed its own protocols to collect whole blood in K2EDTA tubes. For TCRbeta analysis, collaborators shipped samples as frozen whole blood, isolated PBMCs, or DNA extracted from either of those sample types. What the study reported, not specific to this receptor: The amount of clinical and demographic metadata varied by source and participant and was provided uncurated.

TCRbeta CDR3 regions were amplified from genomic DNA using the immunoSEQ Assay, a bias-controlled multiplex PCR. As for the authors' bioinformatics: The number of nucleated cells in each sample was estimated by amplification of reference gene primers within the assay. To quantify the absolute abundance of each unique TCRbeta CDR3 rearrangement, sequence reads were collapsed and filtered. For each sample, productive Simpson clonality was calculated by taking the square root of Simpson's diversity index across productive rearrangements. Drawn from immuneACCESS, this table holds only the in-frame rearrangements with V and J called that TCRdb kept. Clones are partly lost; checked studies trace under half to an unresolved V gene and leave the rest unexplained. The DNA was the basis for D and trimming; V, J and clone size are from that table. In this sample the table shows about 140,000 clones, about 74% of which occur a single time. Together, the top ten hold over 15% of the sample.

The sample comprised peripheral blood. The chain is made from TRBV19 and TRBJ1-2; TRBD1 matches 8 bases in the middle. This TCR came from a man aged 50 to 59 with acute or convalescent COVID-19. The nucleotides are TGTGCCAGTAGTATAGGAGGCAGAGACAGGGGCTATGGCTACACCTTC. Translation gives CASSIGGRDRGYGYTF.